The present TCR beta chain was sequenced within a study of T cell responses to AZD1222 COVID-19 vaccine. Pooled samples include second doses given at about 4 or 12 weeks. Trimming took 3 bases from V and 8 from J, leaving 7 bases between them. The CDR3 sequence is 11 residues long. Using immunoSEQ multiplex PCR, the repertoire was profiled, and TCRdb retains in-frame clones only, with some absent. This table holds some 150,000 clones, over 80% found once. The chain has TRBV12-3 or TRBV12-4 and TRBJ1-2; D not resolved. The receptor comes from an adult who received the AZD1222 COVID-19 vaccine. Sequenced here: peripheral blood, sampled 28 days after the second AZD1222 dose. CDR3 residues: CASSFAQGYTF. The CDR3 nucleotides read TGTGCCAGCAGTTTTGCACAGGGCTACACCTTC.